A selection of T cell receptor beta chains follows, all from one sample in a study of OX40 agonist ivuxolimab in advanced cancers. Data came from immunoSEQ multiplex PCR; TCRdb stores just in-frame clones and leaves some out. The table has 85,000 or so clones, about 86% seen once. The specimen comprised CD4+ or CD8+ T cells sorted from blood, sampled in a trial of the OX40 agonist ivuxolimab. Every receptor here comes from an adult with an advanced solid tumor such as melanoma, head and neck, liver or kidney cancer. The CDR3 runs from the conserved cysteine through the conserved F or W. Each record gives: J gene, clone size, CDR3 length, V gene, CDR3 protein. Not all rows give a size; the values are once, few, many and, for expanded clones, a class.

>TRBJ2-7|-|12|TRBV6-6
CASEGSGYEQYF
>TRBJ2-3|-|16|TRBV7-2
CASSFNGGASTDTQYF
>TRBJ1-2|-|17|TRBV6-1
CASVEGGLARDGYGYTF
>TRBJ1-6|-|15|TRBV2
CASRGQAVGNSPLHF
>TRBJ2-1|-|15|TRBV9
CASSTAGSSYNEQFF
>TRBJ2-7|-|13|TRBV19
CASMGQSPYEQYF
>TRBJ2-2|-|15|TRBV11-2
CASSLFRAHTGELFF
>TRBJ1-4|-|14|TRBV5-1
CASSRGQGGEKLFF
>TRBJ1-2|-|14|TRBV28
CASSSMRGGNGYTF
>TRBJ1-2|-|15|TRBV19
CASSHPTGANYGYTF
>-|-|15|TRBV27
CASSLGGAFSYEQYF
>TRBJ1-2|-|17|TRBV18
CASSPDRDRGHIYGYTF
>TRBJ2-4|-|14|TRBV9
CASSVAPRDNIQYF
>TRBJ2-7|-|10|TRBV6-5
CASSNYEQYF
>TRBJ1-1|-|14|TRBV9
CASSAGVEGTEAFF
>TRBJ1-2|-|12|TRBV29-1
CSVTQGDYGYTF
>TRBJ1-2|-|13|TRBV10-3
CAIRGTDLGGYTF
>TRBJ1-1|-|12|TRBV6-5
CASTQDRGEAFF
>TRBJ2-7|-|15|TRBV19
CASSIPASGLNEQYF
>TRBJ2-5|-|13|TRBV5-1
CASSLTTGETQYF
>TRBJ2-7|-|15|TRBV7-9
CASSSVAGNPYEQYF
>TRBJ2-3|-|15|TRBV5-1
CASSLDRGRTDTQYF
>TRBJ1-2|-|13|TRBV5-3
CASSRDRDYGYTF
>TRBJ2-7|-|13|TRBV30
CAWMPGPSYEQYF
>TRBJ2-2|-|15|TRBV27
CASSLRGHNTGELFF
>TRBJ2-7|-|14|TRBV19
CASSGLAGTYEQYF
>TRBJ2-3|-|15|TRBV9
CASSRGGTTTDTQYF
>TRBJ1-1|once|14|TRBV5-4
CASSLDAGNTEAFF
>TRBJ1-1|once|14|TRBV7-9
CASSLGWGGAQAFF
>TRBJ1-5|-|12|TRBV29-1
CSVRLGNQPQHF
>TRBJ1-1|few|12|TRBV2
CASSEFRTEAFF
>TRBJ1-6|-|16|TRBV19
CASSGVPASNLFPLHF
>TRBJ2-1|-|14|TRBV29-1
CSHKISGGAREQFF
>TRBJ2-5|-|13|TRBV7-3
CASSLGKLETQYF
>TRBJ2-7|-|16|TRBV5-6
CASSPGTSGNSYEQYF
>TRBJ1-2|-|14|TRBV28
CATVNRGRFHGYTF
>TRBJ2-7|-|11|TRBV28
CASSLDYEQYF
>TRBJ2-3|-|13|TRBV30
CAYSSLNTDTQYF
>TRBJ2-2|-|16|TRBV18
CASSLLSGRNTGELFF
>TRBJ2-7|-|15|TRBV6-6
CASSYSQGPGYEQYF
>TRBJ1-1|-|14|TRBV19
CASTPRDRLAEAFF
>TRBJ1-1|-|13|TRBV6-5
CASSESVARRAFF
>TRBJ1-6|-|17|TRBV5-6
CASSLALGGSYNSPLHF
>TRBJ1-1|few|13|TRBV30
CAWSVQANTEAFF
>TRBJ1-2|few|13|TRBV18
CASSRDSNYGYTF
>TRBJ1-2|-|13|TRBV2
CASSWTGSYGYTF
>TRBJ1-2|-|11|TRBV28
CASSLFNGYTF
>TRBJ1-3|-|14|TRBV10-3
CAISRTGEVDTIYF
>TRBJ2-5|-|13|TRBV2
CASSALIGETQYF
>TRBJ2-7|-|14|TRBV7-2
CASSFPSGMGGLDF
>TRBJ2-5|-|12|TRBV5-8
CASTPRQETQYF
>TRBJ1-4|-|14|TRBV6-5
CASSYGPGEEKLFF
>TRBJ2-7|-|15|TRBV5-6
CASSLAGPFAYEQYF
>TRBJ2-1|-|17|TRBV11-2
CASSLAVSGVFYNEQFF